This T cell receptor beta chain appears in the sequencing data of a study of OX40 agonist ivuxolimab in advanced cancers. Study-level results: The study observed clonal expansion of CD4+ and CD8+ blood T cells by week 6 at 0.1 to 3.0 mg/kg.

CDR3 length: 14 amino acids. The germline CDR1 and CDR2 sequences are SEHNR and FQNEAQ (reference sequence). Trimming cost V 7 bases and J 0 bases, with 10 bases left between them. Exclusion applied to patients with autoimmune disease history or systemic immunosuppression. Comments on this clone: Its antigen is not identified.

The data were produced by immunoSEQ multiplex PCR, yet TCRdb's version contains in-frame clones alone and is incomplete. In the table there are tens of thousands of clones, about 87% of which are singletons. The receptor comes from an adult with an advanced solid tumor such as melanoma, head and neck, liver or kidney cancer. Material: CD4+ or CD8+ T cells sorted from blood, obtained in a trial of the OX40 agonist ivuxolimab. The rearrangement uses TRBV7-9 and TRBJ1-3; no clear D gene. The CDR3 region has the DNA TGTGCCAGCATACAAACCCGCTCTGGAAACACCATATATTTT. Translation: CASIQTRSGNTIYF.